These 7 T cell receptor beta chains were sequenced from one sample in a study of graft-versus-host responses after intestinal transplantation. The data were produced by immunoSEQ multiplex PCR, yet TCRdb's version contains in-frame clones alone and is incomplete. Among about 130,000 clones listed, around 90% were seen once. No antigen has been identified for these receptors. The sample here was unstimulated CD4+ T cells sorted from spleen or lymph node cells, taken before intestinal transplant. These receptor sequences come from a human donor who received an intestinal transplant.

The V gene is TRBV5-3, the J gene TRBJ1-4; D is uncertain. TRBV5-3 is given ORF status, its function remaining uncertain. The CDR3 loop spans 14 amino acids. The germline V and J ends were trimmed by 4 bases and 14 bases, with 21 bases remaining between them. CDR3 sequence reads: CARSKTFGRPSLFF. The CDR3 DNA reads as TGTGCCAGAAGCAAGACATTCGGAAGACCAAGCCTGTTTTTT.

This chain links TRBV30 with TRBJ2-7, with a tentative D call TRBD1 (7 bases). CDR1 is GTSNPN and CDR2 is SVGIG in the germline V gene (reference sequence). The CDR3 length is 12 residues. Trimming removed 7 bases from V and 4 bases from J, with 14 bases in between. The CDR3 reads CAFRQGLYEQYF. DNA for the CDR3: TGTGCCTTCCGACAGGGACTTTACGAGCAGTACTTC.

This chain joins TRBV25-1 and TRBJ2-1; tentatively, D is TRBD2 (6 bases). This CDR3 comprises 13 residues. CDR1 is MGHDK and CDR2 is SYGVNS in the germline V gene. The V end lost 5 bases, the J end lost 7 bases, and 12 bases lay between the germline ends. The CDR3 loop reads CASSSAGSNEQFF. In DNA, the CDR3 is TGTGCCAGCAGTTCGGCCGGGAGTAATGAGCAGTTCTTC. Full variable domain (missing parts from reference TRBV25-1 and TRBJ2-1): EADIYQTPRYLVIGTGKKITLECSQTMGHDKMYWYQQDPGMELHLIHYSYGVNSTEKGDLSSESTVSRIRTEHFPLTLESARPSHTSQYLCASSSAGSNEQFFGPGTRLTVL.

The CDR3 coding sequence is TGTGCCAGCAGCGACCGGGGCGAGGACGAGCAGTACTTC. Its protein product is CASSDRGEDEQYF. This chain connects TRBV2 to TRBJ2-7; D possibly matches TRBD1 or TRBD2 (5 bases each). Trimming removed 6 bases from V and 5 bases from J, with 14 bases in between. Germline V gives CDR1 SNHLY, CDR2 FYNNEI. CDR3 length equals 13 residues.

The chain links TRBV28 to TRBJ1-4; D gene unclear. V lost 4 bases, J lost 7 bases, and 7 bases lay in between. The CDR3 covers 12 residues. The V gene's germline CDR1 is MDHEN and CDR2 SYDVKM. CDR3 residues: CASSSGSEKLFF. The CDR3 DNA reads TGTGCCAGCAGTTCCGGAAGTGAAAAACTGTTTTTT.

This clone was counted only a few times. The chain links TRBV5-8 to TRBJ1-1; TRBD1 is a possible D gene (5 bases). Trimming cost V 3 bases and J 6 bases, with 15 bases left between them. CDR3 size: 14 residues. CDR1 and CDR2 (germline): SGHTS, YDEGEE. In nucleotides, the CDR3 is TGTGCCAGCAGCTATGACAGCCTCGAGCCTGAAGCTTTCTTT. As protein: CASSYDSLEPEAFF.

This sequence joins TRBV19 and TRBJ1-1; D gene uncertain. From germline, CDR1 is LNHDA and CDR2 SQIVND (reference sequence). The germline V and J ends were trimmed by 1 base and 1 base, with 7 bases remaining between them. The CDR3 has 14 residues. The CDR3 is CASSIVRQNTEAFF. The CDR3 nucleotides are TGTGCCAGTAGTATAGTACGACAGAACACTGAAGCTTTCTTT.